This passage covers 20 T cell receptor beta chains from one sample sequenced in a study of vaccination and CD4 T cells after COVID-19. The treatment here: approximately nine-day PBMC culture with coronavirus spike peptide pools or control peptides (ViraFEST assay). With the Oncomine TCR Beta short-read assay, DNA from cultured CD4+ T cells was sequenced. TCRdb reprocessed the PCR reads with MiXCR, giving one entry per CDR3 protein. The profile shows around 15,000 distinct CDR3 sequences, 39% of them singletons. Their recognized antigens are unknown. Sample: CD4+ T cells from blood, cultured in vitro, taken before SARS-CoV-2 vaccination. These TCRs come from a human donor who had recovered from COVID-19.

This clonotype was counted a few times. The V call is TRBV19, the J call TRBJ2-1; TRBD2 is a possible D gene (5 bases). V lost 5 bases to trimming and J lost 0 bases, with 8 bases between them. CDR1 is LNHDA and CDR2 is SQIVND in the germline V gene (reference sequence). The CDR3 has 14 amino acids. The CDR3 is CASSSSNSYNEQFF. The CDR3 region has the DNA TGTGCCAGTAGTTCTAGCAACTCCTACAATGAGCAGTTCTTC.

The chain uses TRBV7-3 and TRBJ1-5; no clear D gene. V shed 6 bases and J shed 2 bases, with 14 bases lying between them. The germline V gene has CDR1 SGHTA and CDR2 FQGTGA. The CDR3 runs 15 residues. CDR3 DNA: TGTGCCAGCAGTCAAGGCGGTTGGGGCAATCAGCCCCAGCATTTT. Its protein is CASSQGGWGNQPQHF.

The genes are TRBV12-3 or TRBV12-4 and TRBJ2-5, with unresolved D. The V gene lost 3 bases and the J gene lost 0 bases, with 11 bases spanning the gap. CDR3 length: 15 amino acids. The CDR3 protein is CASSFVNENQETQYF. In nucleotides, the CDR3 is TGTGCCAGCAGTTTCGTTAACGAGAACCAAGAGACCCAGTACTTC.

V is TRBV11-1 and J is TRBJ2-6; D is perhaps TRBD1 (6 bases). CDR3 length: 18 residues. V lost 3 bases, J lost 1 base, and 16 bases lay in between. Germline values: CDR1 SGHAT, CDR2 FQDESV (reference sequence). This CDR3 reads CASSFNRDRSSGANVLTF. CDR3 sequence (DNA): TGTGCCAGCAGCTTCAACAGGGATCGGAGTTCTGGGGCCAACGTCCTGACTTTC.

There are a few counts of this clonotype. The rearrangement uses TRBV4-3 and TRBJ1-2; D gene unclear. The germline V gene encodes CDR1 LGHNA and CDR2 YSLEER. The ends were cut back, 0 bases at V and 7 bases at J, with 9 bases in the middle. This CDR3 contains 13 residues. DNA of the CDR3: TGCGCCAGCAGCCAAGATCTTATGGGTGGCTACACCTTC. Residues: CASSQDLMGGYTF.

This clonotype came up a few times. The chain recombines TRBV7-2 with TRBJ2-3, with unresolved D. CDR1 and CDR2 (germline): SGHTA, FQGNSA. The CDR3 is 15 residues long. Deletions cut 4 bases from V and 0 bases from J, with 11 bases between. The CDR3 loop reads CASSSLRSSTDTQYF. In nucleotides, the CDR3 is TGTGCCAGCAGCTCACTACGATCTAGCACAGATACGCAGTATTTT.

This clonotype was found a few times. This chain joins TRBV5-5 and TRBJ2-5; 11 nucleotides match TRBD2. Germline V gene sequence: CDR1 SGHKS, CDR2 YYEKEE (reference sequence). The CDR3 consists of 14 residues. The junction had 3 bases not matched to a gene; V was cut back by 3 bases and J by 5 bases. The CDR3 region is CASSSLAGGETQYF. The CDR3 bases are TGTGCCAGCAGCTCATTAGCGGGGGGGGAGACCCAGTACTTC.

The chain couples TRBV2 to TRBJ1-1; D is perhaps TRBD1 (5 bases). The CDR3 has 13 residues. The V gene's germline CDR1 is SNHLY and CDR2 FYNNEI. The ends were cut back, 5 bases at V and 10 bases at J, with 17 bases in the middle. The CDR3 nucleotides read TGTGCCAGCAGTCCCGATTACGTCGGGGGAGCTTTCTTT. It codes for CASSPDYVGGAFF.

CDR3 in amino acids: CASSFVGLAGGGYEQYF. Here the CDR3 DNA reads TGTGCCAGCAGTTTTGTAGGACTAGCGGGAGGGGGATACGAGCAGTACTTC. This chain joins TRBV12-3 or TRBV12-4 and TRBJ2-7; the match to TRBD2 covers 15 bases. The V gene end was trimmed by 3 bases and the J gene end by 4 bases; junction bases not matched to a gene: 7. This CDR3 region has 17 residues.

This clonotype has only a few counts. This chain uses TRBV7-9 with TRBJ2-5; D is unresolved. This CDR3 comprises 11 residues. Germline CDR1 SEHNR, CDR2 FQNEAQ (reference sequence). The ends were cut back, 3 bases at V and 2 bases at J, with 1 base in the middle. The chain's CDR3 is CASSFQETQYF. The CDR3 nucleotides read TGTGCCAGCAGCTTTCAAGAGACCCAGTACTTC. The whole variable domain, remainder taken from reference TRBV7-9 and TRBJ2-5, is DTGVSQNPRHKITKRGQNVTFRCDPISEHNRLYWYRQTLGQGPEFLTYFQNEAQLEKSRLLSDRFSAERPKGSFSTLEIQRTEQGDSAMYLCASSFQETQYFGPGTRLLVL.

The rearrangement links TRBV28 to TRBJ1-3; unclear D gene. CDR3 length: 15 residues. Trimming cost V 3 bases and J 0 bases, with 9 bases left between them. Germline V gene data show CDR1 as MDHEN and CDR2 as SYDVKM. The CDR3 sequence: CASSLVPNSGNTIYF. Here the CDR3 DNA reads TGTGCCAGCAGTTTGGTACCGAACTCTGGAAACACCATATATTTT.

This clonotype was found a few times. This chain connects TRBV6-1 to TRBJ2-5, with D perhaps being TRBD1 or TRBD2 (5 bases each). The V end was cut by 8 bases, the J end by 5 bases, with 18 bases between. CDR3 size: 14 residues. The germline V gene has CDR1 MNHNS and CDR2 SASEGT. The CDR3 DNA sequence: TGTGCCAGCTCCAGGGTAGGGACCTATGAGACCCAGTACTTC. Translation gives CASSRVGTYETQYF.

This clonotype was observed a handful of times. This chain joins TRBV6-2 or TRBV6-3 and TRBJ1-5, with no clear D. The V end was cut by 5 bases, the J end by 6 bases, with 20 bases between. This CDR3 spans 16 amino acids. Germline V lookup: CDR1 MNHEY, CDR2 SVGEGT. In DNA form, the CDR3 reads TGTGCCAGCAGTACTCATGAACCGTTTATACCTCAGCCCCAGCATTTT. This codes for CASSTHEPFIPQPQHF.

The chain is built from TRBV25-1 and TRBJ2-7, with D perhaps being TRBD1 or TRBD2 (5 bases each). V gave up 8 bases and J gave up 9 bases, with 14 bases separating them. Germline V gene lookup returns CDR1 MGHDK and CDR2 SYGVNS. The CDR3 extends over 11 amino acids. The CDR3, as DNA: TGTGCCAGCGGTTCGGGGCAAGGGCAGTACTTC. Protein sequence: CASGSGQGQYF.

This chain links TRBV15 with TRBJ2-4; TRBD2 might be the D (5 bases). Germline lookup yields CDR1 LNHNV and CDR2 YYDKDF (reference sequence). The CDR3 is 13 amino acids. With 6 bases removed from V and 9 bases from J, the gap between germline ends came to 15 bases. The CDR3 DNA reads as TGTGCCACCAGTTTGGGGAGTCGTGGCATTCAGTACTTC. It translates to CATSLGSRGIQYF.

The V call is TRBV27, the J call TRBJ2-1; D is possibly TRBD1 (6 bases). Trimming cost V 5 bases and J 5 bases, with 10 bases left between them. The length of the CDR3 is 13 residues. Germline CDR1 and CDR2: MNHEY and SMNVEV (reference sequence). The CDR3 region is CASSKRDNNEQFF. CDR3 bases: TGTGCCAGCAGTAAAAGGGACAACAATGAGCAGTTCTTC.

This clonotype was counted only a few times. The CDR3 spells CASSRTRDNEQFF. The CDR3 DNA follows: TGTGCCAGCAGTAGGACTAGGGACAATGAGCAGTTCTTC. V gene TRBV7-2 combines with J gene TRBJ2-1; 7 nucleotides line up with TRBD2. Germline CDR1 reads SGHTA; CDR2 reads FQGNSA. The CDR3 has 13 residues. V lost 6 bases to trimming and J lost 5 bases; unmatched junction nucleotides: 4.

The rearrangement links TRBV6-2 or TRBV6-3 to TRBJ1-2, with TRBD1 identical over 10 bases. CDR3 length: 15 amino acids. V was clipped by 0 bases and J by 6 bases; unmatched bases: 4. Germline CDR1 reads MNHEY; CDR2 reads SVGEGT. The CDR3 reads CASSYSTGGSNGYTF. CDR3 coding DNA: TGTGCCAGCAGTTACTCGACAGGGGGCTCTAATGGCTACACCTTC.

V is TRBV7-2 and J is TRBJ1-1; no firm D call. The germline V gene encodes CDR1 SGHTA and CDR2 FQGNSA. The V end was cut by 2 bases, the J end by 6 bases, with 10 bases between. The CDR3 totals 13 residues. As DNA, the CDR3 is TGTGCCAGCAGCTTACCCCGTCCTGCTGAAGCTTTCTTT. It is translated as CASSLPRPAEAFF.

This rearrangement joins TRBV20-1 to TRBJ2-5; perhaps TRBD2 as D (6 bases). Germline V CDR1 and CDR2: DFQATT, SNEGSKA (reference sequence). The CDR3 has 13 amino acids. V lost 2 bases and J 5 bases, leaving 12 bases between the germline ends. The CDR3 protein is CSARTGTFETQYF. Here the CDR3 DNA reads TGCAGTGCTAGAACTGGGACTTTTGAGACCCAGTACTTC.